The 21 T cell receptor beta chains reported below all come from one sample, sequenced in a study of blood T cell repertoires in COVID-19. The assay was immunoSEQ multiplex PCR, and TCRdb's table has in-frame clones only and misses some. This table has about 250,000 clones, 65% to 80% appearing once. Input material: peripheral blood. These receptors were obtained from a woman between 35 and 50 years old with active or convalescent COVID-19.

This clone was observed once. This specimen includes other DNA sequences encoding the same CDR3. J is TRBJ1-1 and V is TRBV18, with 8 nucleotides matching TRBD1. Germline V gene data show CDR1 as KGHSH and CDR2 as LQKENI. J was trimmed by 2 bases and V by 3 bases; bases with no gene match: 2. CDR3 length equals 14 residues. The CDR3 sequence is CASSPGQGNTEAFF. As DNA, the CDR3 is TGTGCCAGCTCACCCGGACAGGGCAACACTGAAGCTTTCTTT.

J is TRBJ2-2 and V is TRBV10-3; D is unresolved. CDR3 length equals 12 residues. Germline CDR1 reads ENHRY; CDR2 reads SYGVKD. V lost 4 bases, J lost 8 bases, and 8 bases lay in between. The CDR3 DNA reads as TGTGCCATCAGTGCGCTAAAGGGGGAGCTGTTTTTT. Amino acid sequence: CAISALKGELFF.

In this sample, this clone turned up a few times. The chain combines TRBV5-1 with TRBJ2-1, with 7 bases fitting TRBD2. Germline lookup yields CDR1 SGHRS and CDR2 YFSETQ. The length of the CDR3 is 16 residues. The ends lost 4 bases at V and 6 bases at J; junction bases unmatched: 13. CDR3 residues: CASSPRENGEGNEQFF. CDR3 bases: TGCGCCAGCAGCCCCCGCGAAAATGGGGAGGGCAATGAGCAGTTCTTC.

The CDR3, as DNA: TGTGCCAGCAGCTTAAATCGTCCCCTCTCTGGGGCCAACGTCCTGACTTTC. Protein sequence: CASSLNRPLSGANVLTF. This chain joins TRBV7-6 and TRBJ2-6; D remains ambiguous. The CDR3 has 17 amino acids. Germline V gene data show CDR1 as SGHVS and CDR2 as FNYEAQ. Trimming shortened V by 2 bases and J by 0 bases, and 11 bases separated the two germline ends.

The chain uses TRBV9 and TRBJ1-1; perhaps TRBD1 as D (6 bases). In germline, CDR1 is SGDLS, CDR2 YYNGEE. V was trimmed by 1 base and J by 1 base, leaving 11 bases between them. The CDR3 sequence is 15 residues long. The CDR3 protein is CASSVQGMGNTEAFF. CDR3 in DNA: TGTGCCAGCAGCGTACAGGGGATGGGGAACACTGAAGCTTTCTTT.

This chain uses TRBV7-6 with TRBJ1-1; 7 bases agree with TRBD1. This CDR3 has 13 amino acids. Unmatched junction bases numbered 3, after V lost 3 bases and J lost 5 bases. CDR1 and CDR2 from the germline V gene are SGHVS and FNYEAQ. In DNA form, the CDR3 reads TGTGCCAGCAGCTTTAAGGGGGCAACTGAAGCTTTCTTT. It codes for CASSFKGATEAFF.

The gene calls are TRBV30 and TRBJ2-7, with D tentatively TRBD1 (7 bases). The CDR3 is 12 residues long. Germline CDR1 and CDR2: GTSNPN and SVGIG (reference sequence). Trimming took off 4 bases at V and 7 bases at J, with 14 bases between the two ends. The CDR3 nucleotides are TGTGCCTGGAACAGGGGACTGAGAGAGCAGTACTTC. This codes for CAWNRGLREQYF.

The CDR3 spells CASSLEQRGWDEQFF. In DNA, the CDR3 is TGCGCCAGCAGCTTGGAGCAGCGGGGGTGGGATGAGCAGTTCTTC. V gene TRBV5-1 combines with J gene TRBJ2-1; TRBD2 matches 8 bases. The J segment lost 8 bases and the V segment lost 0 bases, leaving 7 bases of the junction unmatched. CDR1 is SGHRS and CDR2 is YFSETQ in the germline V gene. The CDR3 spans 15 residues.

This chain links TRBV7-2 with TRBJ2-3, with 8 positions matching TRBD2. The germline V gene encodes CDR1 SGHTA and CDR2 FQGNSA. Losses at the gene ends were 5 bases for V and 5 bases for J; bases not matched to a gene: 6. CDR3 size: 14 residues. CDR3: CASSPGLARDTQYF. For the CDR3, the DNA is TGTGCCAGCAGCCCAGGACTAGCAAGAGATACGCAGTATTTT.

The chain joins TRBV28 to TRBJ1-1, with TRBD1 matching over 10 bases. This CDR3 is built from 16 residues. With 2 bases clipped from V and 0 bases from J, the junction kept 3 bases outside the gene matches. Germline V gene sequence: CDR1 MDHEN, CDR2 SYDVKM. For the CDR3, the DNA is TGTGCCAGCAGTTTAACGGGACAGGGGATGAACACTGAAGCTTTCTTT. This codes for CASSLTGQGMNTEAFF.

The chain joins TRBV19 to TRBJ2-2; a possible D gene is TRBD2 (6 bases). Germline loops: CDR1 LNHDA, CDR2 SQIVND (reference sequence). The CDR3 totals 15 residues. V gave up 10 bases and J gave up 3 bases, with 18 bases separating them. The CDR3 DNA sequence: TGTGCCACCTCTGGGACTTATTCCGACACCGGGGAGCTGTTTTTT. It yields the protein CATSGTYSDTGELFF.

The CDR3 coding sequence is TGTGCCAGCAGCCCGTACAGGGATTCCTACGAGCAGTACTTC. Its protein is CASSPYRDSYEQYF. The chain recombines TRBV3-1 (or the pseudogene TRBV3-2) with TRBJ2-7; D possibly corresponds to TRBD1 (6 bases). The CDR3 is 14 amino acids. Trimming pared 4 bases from V and 1 base from J, leaving 11 bases between. Germline CDR1 LGHDT, CDR2 YNNKEL (reference sequence).

The V call is TRBV21-1, the J call TRBJ1-1; no check of the table's D call, TRBD1, against the DNA was made. TRBV21-1 is designated a pseudogene. The CDR3 consists of 15 residues. The DNA for the CDR3 is TGTGCCAGCAGCTCAGAGTGGTGGGGGCGGACTGAAGCTTTCTTT. The encoded protein is CASSSEWWGRTEAFF.

CDR3 DNA: TGTGCCAGCAGCAAATCCGGGACAGGGGACTATGGCTACACCTTC. Translated, it gives CASSKSGTGDYGYTF. The chain is built from TRBV7-9 and TRBJ1-2, with TRBD1 identical over 10 bases. CDR1 is SEHNR and CDR2 is FQNEAQ in the germline V gene (reference sequence). The CDR3 length is 15 residues. Trimming cost V 5 bases and J 3 bases; bases outside gene matches: 6.

V and J are TRBV5-1 and TRBJ2-6, with D hard to call. CDR3 length: 15 amino acids. CDR1 is SGHRS, CDR2 YFSETQ, per germline. Trimming removed 0 bases from V and 2 bases from J, with 6 bases in between. CDR3 sequence: CASSLGGAGANVLTF. The CDR3 DNA sequence: TGCGCCAGCAGCTTGGGAGGAGCTGGGGCCAACGTCCTGACTTTC.

The rearrangement links TRBV5-5 to TRBJ2-1; TRBD1 is a possible D gene (5 bases). In germline, CDR1 is SGHKS, CDR2 YYEKEE (reference sequence). V was pared by 4 bases and J by 6 bases, with 14 bases between. This CDR3 is 14 amino acids long. The CDR3, as DNA: TGTGCCAGCAGCCGGGCAGGGTTGGTCAATGAGCAGTTCTTC. Translation: CASSRAGLVNEQFF.

Ten or more counts support this clone. The chain has TRBV7-9 and TRBJ2-2; TRBD2 might be the D (5 bases). The CDR3 runs 15 residues. Deletions cut 9 bases from V and 1 base from J, with 15 bases between. Germline CDR1 reads SEHNR; CDR2 reads FQNEAQ (reference sequence). Here the CDR3 reads CARDMGGLNTGELFF. For the CDR3, the DNA is TGTGCCAGAGATATGGGCGGGCTGAACACCGGGGAGCTGTTTTTT.

The chain has TRBV10-3 and TRBJ1-6; 8 nucleotides line up with TRBD1. The germline CDR1 and CDR2 sequences are ENHRY and SYGVKD. V trimming: 10 bases; J trimming: 7 bases; junction bases outside the gene matches: 12. The CDR3 has 15 residues. The CDR3 loop reads CATARDRSSNSPLHF. The CDR3 bases are TGTGCCACCGCCCGGGACAGGTCCTCAAATTCACCCCTCCACTTT.

The chain has TRBV23-1 and TRBJ1-5; D not resolved. TRBV23-1 is classed as an ORF, of uncertain function. This CDR3 is built from 11 residues. V was clipped by 4 bases and J by 12 bases, with 10 bases between them. CDR3 residues: CASSPLSGQHF. The CDR3 DNA sequence: TGCGCCAGCAGTCCCTTATCGGGCCAGCATTTT.

The chain carries TRBV7-3 and TRBJ1-1, with 7 bases that match TRBD1. The germline CDR1 and CDR2 sequences are SGHTA and FQGTGA. The CDR3 is 15 amino acids. With 6 bases clipped from V and 5 bases from J, the junction kept 12 bases outside the gene matches. The CDR3 nucleotides are TGTGCCAGCAGTCCAACAGGGGCCGCATCGACTGAAGCTTTCTTT. As protein: CASSPTGAASTEAFF.

The chain uses TRBV2 and TRBJ2-5; TRBD2 aligns across 7 bases. Germline V gene sequence: CDR1 SNHLY, CDR2 FYNNEI. This CDR3 has 13 amino acids. Losses at the gene ends were 7 bases for V and 5 bases for J; bases not matched to a gene: 7. The CDR3 loop reads CASISGVSETQYF. The DNA for the CDR3 is TGTGCCAGCATAAGCGGGGTTTCGGAGACCCAGTACTTC.